The sequence of this T cell receptor (beta chain) was determined in a study of OX40 agonist ivuxolimab in advanced cancers. About the study: Therapy given before enrollment (anti-PD-1, anti-PD-L1 or anti-CTLA-4) was allowed, and around 41% had some. Partial responses were recorded for three patients, including one with hepatocellular carcinoma and two with cutaneous melanoma.

General study findings and limits: By week 6 at 0.1 to 3.0 mg/kg, blood CD4+ and CD8+ T cells had expanded clonally.

Germline assignment: CDR1 KGHSH and CDR2 LQKENI. V was trimmed by 3 bases and J by 6 bases, leaving 9 bases between them. The CDR3 is 13 amino acids. The sample holds one count of this clone. Its antigen is still unknown. Sequencing was performed with immunoSEQ multiplex PCR; in TCRdb, only in-frame clones are kept and a portion is missing. The data hold roughly 76,000 clones, with 91% observed a single time. The chain links TRBV18 to TRBJ1-5, with a possible D match to TRBD1 (5 bases). The receptor's source is an adult with an advanced solid tumor such as melanoma, head and neck, liver or kidney cancer. Specimen: CD4+ or CD8+ T cells sorted from blood, collected in a trial of the OX40 agonist ivuxolimab. As DNA, the CDR3 is TGTGCCAGCTCACCGGGGGGATCTCAGCCCCAGCATTTT. Translating it yields CASSPGGSQPQHF.